The present entry profiles one T cell receptor beta chain with its context. Its antigen specificity is not known. No much larger clonotype is one base removed from it; base qualities were not supplied. At diagnosis, peripheral blood, uninvolved tumor-adjacent lung and tumor were collected and were preserved as a mix of fresh-frozen and FFPE material. Blood samples were analyzed as peripheral blood mononuclear cells for TCR repertoire profiling. TCR beta CDR3 regions were sequenced from DNA using the immunoSEQ Assay. For the original study's pipeline: To compute T cell density, TCR beta template counts were normalized to usable DNA, which was estimated by amplifying housekeeping genes. Richness was estimated using the preseqR package, with extrapolation to 400,000 templates for PBMC samples and to 120,000 templates for tissue samples. Clonality was defined by subtracting Pielou's evenness from one. Differential abundance testing on productive amino-acid clonotypes, with a minimum total count of 5 and an alpha of 0.1, was used to identify tissue-enriched TCRs. Repertoire overlap between compartments was quantified with the Jaccard Index and Morisita Overlap Index. TCR beta CDR3s were clustered by GLIPH together with public tetramer-defined viral CDR3s, and at least three viral sequences plus V-gene enrichment were required for viral motifs. Imported from immuneACCESS, the table was reduced by TCRdb to in-frame sequences with V and J called. These copies leave out some clones; in studies compared against another copy, an unresolved V gene accounts for under half, and the cause of the remainder is not known. Clone size and the V and J calls come from that table; the DNA yielded D and trimming. The sample table holds 25,000 to 30,000 clones, of which roughly 80% were seen once. Clones ranked in the top ten supply roughly 4.8% of the sample.

The sample originates from a study of T cells in localized non-small cell lung cancer (dated by TCRdb to between 2020 and 2021). Regarding the study in general: T cell repertoires of 236 early-stage NSCLC patients were analyzed, with tumors being compared against uninvolved tumor-adjacent lungs. The cohort comprised a few hundred treatment-naïve NSCLC patients with resected, localized lung tumors. The mean age of the NSCLC patients was roughly 70 years, with approximately 130 men and 85 to 110 women. On the study overall, not on this receptor specifically: Because multi-region tumor sequencing was not performed, intratumor heterogeneity could not be ruled out. Uninvolved tumor-adjacent lung showed the highest T cell clonality, higher than tumor, which suggests more focused antigenic responses in the uninvolved tumor-adjacent lung. Because the study design was exploratory, TCR variables were selected using unadjusted p-values without false-discovery rate correction. A median of around 57 of the top 100 tumor clones were detected in paired uninvolved adjacent lung, and 25 to 35 of these tumor clones were also found among the top 100 clones of the paired uninvolved adjacent lung. Higher blood T cell density associated with longer overall survival, while higher adjacent-lung clonality associated with shorter survival.

Inclusive of the bounding cysteine and phenylalanine, the CDR3 is 13 residues long. Only CDR3 DNA is held: 39 bases, read in frame from base 1. The junction shows trimming of 10 bases on V and 0 bases on J, plus 12 bases between the germline ends. CDR1 MNHNS and CDR2 SASEGT are derived from the germline V gene. This receptor was identified in a man between 40 and 75 years old with stage III lung adenocarcinoma. Here the chain combines TRBV6-1 and TRBJ1-2; the D region possibly corresponds to TRBD1 (5 bases align). Sequencing used peripheral blood mononuclear cells, obtained before any cancer treatment. The CDR3 reads as follows: CATDRQTNYGYTF. The nucleotide sequence reads TGTGCCACCGACCGACAGACTAACTATGGCTACACCTTC.